The rows below give T cell receptor beta chains drawn from one sample of a study of T cells in tumors after PD-1 blockade. Generated by immunoSEQ multiplex PCR, the TCRdb table keeps only in-frame clones and is missing some. The data show about 4,200 clones, 73% seen once. The source was tumor tissue, collected before anti-PD-1 treatment. These TCRs come from a human donor with basal cell carcinoma. Each CDR3 is given with its conserved first and last residue. Each record gives: V gene, D gene, J gene, clone size, CDR3 DNA, CDR3 protein. D genes are given only for firm matches. Only some rows state a clone size, as once, few, many or a class for expanded clones.

V: TRBV11-3
D: .
J: TRBJ1-1
size: once
DNA: TGTGCCAGCAGCTTTACCCTGAACACTGAAGCTTTCTTT
CDR3: CASSFTLNTEAFF

V: TRBV6-5
D: TRBD1
J: TRBJ1-4
size: .
DNA: TGTGCCAGCAGGCCGGGACAGTTTAATGAAAAACTGTTTTTT
CDR3: CASRPGQFNEKLFF

V: TRBV7-2
D: .
J: TRBJ2-6
size: .
DNA: TGTGCCAGCAGCATCCGACAGGGAGGCTCTGGGGCCAACGTCCTGACTTTC
CDR3: CASSIRQGGSGANVLTF

V: TRBV7-9
D: .
J: TRBJ2-5
size: .
DNA: TGTGCCAGCAGCCGGGGAGGCGGGGGCCCGGAGACCCAGTACTTC
CDR3: CASSRGGGGPETQYF

V: TRBV18
D: .
J: TRBJ1-1
size: few
DNA: TGTGCCAGCTCACGGGCGGAGAACACTGAAGCTTTCTTT
CDR3: CASSRAENTEAFF

V: TRBV6-6
D: .
J: TRBJ1-5
size: .
DNA: TGTGCCAGCAGCCAGTGGGTTCAGCCCCAGCATTTT
CDR3: CASSQWVQPQHF

V: TRBV10-2
D: .
J: TRBJ1-1
size: .
DNA: TGCGCCAGCAGTGAGAATCCCGGACAGAGGGAAGCTTTCTTT
CDR3: CASSENPGQREAFF

V: TRBV2
D: TRBD1
J: TRBJ2-5
size: .
DNA: TGTGCCAGCAGTTTTCCCGACAGGGCCCAAGAGACCCAGTACTTC
CDR3: CASSFPDRAQETQYF

V: TRBV6-5
D: TRBD1
J: TRBJ1-6
size: .
DNA: TGTGCCAGCAGGGGGACAGGGGATAATTCACCCCTCCACTTT
CDR3: CASRGTGDNSPLHF

V: TRBV21-1
D: .
J: TRBJ2-3
size: .
DNA: TGTGCCAGCAGATTATACTATAGGAGAGCTGGAGATACGCAGTATTTT
CDR3: CASRLYYRRAGDTQYF

V: TRBV6-5
D: .
J: TRBJ1-2
size: .
DNA: TGTGCCAGCAGTTACGGGGGAGCTGGGTATGGCTACACCTTC
CDR3: CASSYGGAGYGYTF

V: TRBV6-5
D: TRBD1
J: TRBJ2-7
size: .
DNA: TGTGCCAGCAGTTACGAGGGGGCGGCATCCTACGAGCAGTACTTC
CDR3: CASSYEGAASYEQYF

V: TRBV6-5
D: .
J: TRBJ2-7
size: few
DNA: TGTGCCAGCACCGAGCCAAACGACCACGAGCAGTACTTC
CDR3: CASTEPNDHEQYF

V: TRBV5-4
D: .
J: TRBJ2-5
size: .
DNA: TGTGCCAGCAGCTTGCCGGGAGTAGAGACCCAGTACTTC
CDR3: CASSLPGVETQYF

V: TRBV4-2
D: .
J: TRBJ2-2
size: .
DNA: TGTGCCAGCAGCCAAGTGGCAGCCTCGGGAACAAGTACCGGGGAGCTGTTTTTT
CDR3: CASSQVAASGTSTGELFF

V: TRBV6-2/TRBV6-3
D: .
J: TRBJ2-7
size: .
DNA: TGTGCCAGCACCCCAGCTGGGGAGGACGAGCAGTACTTC
CDR3: CASTPAGEDEQYF

V: TRBV14
D: .
J: TRBJ2-5
size: .
DNA: TGTGCCAGCAGCCAAGATTCGGGTTCGGCACTCCTCATGGAGACCCAGTACTTC
CDR3: CASSQDSGSALLMETQYF

V: TRBV6-6
D: .
J: TRBJ2-5
size: .
DNA: TGTGCCAGCAGTTACTCGATTGGGGCGGCCCAGTACTTC
CDR3: CASSYSIGAAQYF

V: TRBV5-6
D: .
J: TRBJ2-2
size: .
DNA: TGTGCCAGCAGCCTCCCAGGGTCGGGGAACACCGGGGAGCTGTTTTTT
CDR3: CASSLPGSGNTGELFF

V: TRBV5-1
D: .
J: TRBJ2-5
size: .
DNA: TGCGCCAGCAGCCCGCAGAGGGAGACCCAGTACTTC
CDR3: CASSPQRETQYF

V: TRBV30
D: TRBD1
J: TRBJ1-4
size: .
DNA: TGTGCCTGGATGCGGTCGGCAGGGGGATACGAAAAACTGTTTTTT
CDR3: CAWMRSAGGYEKLFF

V: TRBV21-1
D: .
J: TRBJ2-7
size: few
DNA: TGTGCCAGCAGCGCCGGACGGGACAGCCCTTCCTACGAGCAGTACTTC
CDR3: CASSAGRDSPSYEQYF

V: TRBV14
D: .
J: TRBJ1-1
size: few
DNA: TGTGCCAGCAGCCGCCGGGATAACACTGAAGCTTTCTTT
CDR3: CASSRRDNTEAFF

V: TRBV6-1
D: TRBD2
J: TRBJ2-4
size: few
DNA: TGTGCCAGCAGTGAAGCCGGGGGGTTTGCCAAAAACATTCAGTACTTC
CDR3: CASSEAGGFAKNIQYF